These 25 T cell receptor beta chains share one sample of origin, sequenced in a study of regulatory T cells in long-lasting Graves disease. Regarding time point: newly diagnosed GD, antithyroid drugs for less than 3 months. Researchers made the TCR library from RNA that was extracted from PBMCs. Sequencing libraries for TCR beta were prepared with iRepertoire HTBI primers and Arm-PCR of CDR3 regions. TCRdb passed the multiplex PCR reads through MiXCR, listing each CDR3 protein once. The table shows 200,000 to 250,000 distinct CDR3 sequences, with 20% to 25% occurring only once. The material was peripheral blood mononuclear cells (PBMCs), obtained at new diagnosis, from a patient treated with antithyroid drugs. These receptors were obtained from a female donor with Graves disease.

V gene TRBV5-5 combines with J gene TRBJ2-1; TRBD2 is a possible D gene (6 bases). Looked up from germline, CDR1 is SGHKS and CDR2 is YYEKEE (reference sequence). This CDR3 spans 16 amino acids. V lost 4 bases and J lost 0, with 14 bases in between. CDR3 in amino acids: CASSKIAVGSYNEQFF. The CDR3 DNA reads as TGTGCCAGCAGCAAAATAGCGGTCGGCTCCTACAATGAGCAGTTCTTC.

This clonotype has ten or more counts. The DNA for the CDR3 is TGCGCCAGCAGCTTAGAGGGGACCGACTATGGCTACACCTTC. It specifies CASSLEGTDYGYTF. This sequence joins TRBV5-1 and TRBJ1-2, with a possible D match to TRBD1 (5 bases). This CDR3 contains 14 residues. Germline V lookup: CDR1 SGHRS, CDR2 YFSETQ. Trimming removed 2 bases at V and 3 bases at J, with 11 bases between.

This clonotype occurred many times. A much larger clone lies one base from this, so it may be a read error. V usage is TRBV7-9 and J usage is TRBJ1-1; 9 bases are a match to TRBD1. Germline assignment: CDR1 SEHNR and CDR2 FQNEAQ (reference sequence). This CDR3 region has 15 residues. J was trimmed by 1 base and V by 1 base; bases with no gene match: 1. The CDR3 is CASSLVGQGNTEAFF. CDR3 nucleotide sequence: TGTGCCAGCAGCTTAGTGGGACAGGGGAACACTGAAGCTTTCTTT.

About this clonotype: This sequence is one base from a far larger clone and is likely a read error. The V call is TRBV7-3, the J call TRBJ2-1, with D unresolved. This CDR3 comprises 15 residues. Germline CDR1 and CDR2: SGHTA and FQGTGA. The chain's CDR3 is CASRYGRGARNERFF. In nucleotides, the CDR3 is TGTGCCAGCAGATACGGACGAGGTGCTCGCAATGAGCGGTTCTTC.

There are many counts of this clonotype. The V and J genes are TRBV15 and TRBJ2-1; D not resolved. CDR3 length: 15 amino acids. Germline-derived CDR1 and CDR2 are LNHNV and YYDKDF (reference sequence). The V and J ends lost 0 bases and 3 bases respectively, with 9 bases between them. CDR3 coding DNA: TGTGCCACCAGCAGAGAAAGTCGATACTACAATGAGCAGTTCTTC. Translating it yields CATSRESRYYNEQFF.

J is TRBJ1-4 and V is TRBV15, with D hard to call. CDR3 length: 15 amino acids. Deletions cut 7 bases from V and 0 bases from J, with 12 bases between. Germline CDR1 reads LNHNV; CDR2 reads YYDKDF (reference sequence). The CDR3 nucleotides read TGTGCCACCACCGGGGAGCTTACAACTAATGAAAAACTGTTTTTT. This sequence encodes CATTGELTTNEKLFF.

This clonotype occurred many times. This chain joins TRBV6-1 and TRBJ2-2; D ambiguous. Germline values: CDR1 MNHNS, CDR2 SASEGT. V lost 10 bases to trimming and J lost 0 bases, with 15 bases between them. The CDR3 length is 15 residues. The CDR3 region is CATHLGVSNTGELFF. CDR3 DNA: TGTGCCACTCACCTGGGCGTATCGAACACCGGGGAGCTGTTTTTT.

The chain carries TRBV20-1 and TRBJ1-5; TRBD1 agrees at 10 bases. The germline V gene has CDR1 DFQATT and CDR2 SNEGSKA (reference sequence). This CDR3 is 13 amino acids long. Written as DNA, the CDR3 is TGCTCCGGGACAGGGGACAGCAATCAGCCCCAGCATTTT. Translated, it gives CSGTGDSNQPQHF.

The table lists this clonotype with many counts. The V call is TRBV7-2, the J call TRBJ1-6, with D possibly TRBD1 on 6 matching bases. This CDR3 comprises 15 residues. Trimming removed 5 bases from V and 4 bases from J, with 12 bases in between. Germline CDR1 SGHTA, CDR2 FQGNSA. The CDR3 nucleotides are TGTGCCAGCAGCAACCCAGGACAGTATAATTCACCCCTCCACTTT. It specifies CASSNPGQYNSPLHF.

This clonotype was recorded at least ten times. V usage is TRBV24-1 and J usage is TRBJ2-2; possible D gene TRBD1, 5 bases. This CDR3 contains 15 residues. Germline values: CDR1 KGHDR, CDR2 SFDVKD. Trimming removed 5 bases from V and 1 base from J, with 10 bases in between. The CDR3 protein is CATSANQGNTGELFF. In nucleotides, the CDR3 is TGTGCCACCAGTGCTAACCAGGGGAACACCGGGGAGCTGTTTTTT.

In regard to this clonotype: A much more abundant neighbour one base away suggests this may be a read error. This chain connects TRBV27 to TRBJ2-1; D not certain. Per germline, CDR1 MNHEY and CDR2 SMNVEV (reference sequence). This CDR3 is 15 amino acids long. The CDR3 here is CASSPQESSYNGQFF. CDR3 DNA sequence: TGTGCCAGCAGTCCCCAGGAGAGCTCCTACAATGGGCAGTTCTTC.

The rearrangement uses TRBV28 and TRBJ2-3, with D tentatively TRBD2 (6 bases). The CDR3 spans 15 residues. Germline V lookup: CDR1 MDHEN, CDR2 SYDVKM. Trimming pared 8 bases from V and 0 bases from J, leaving 15 bases between. This chain's CDR3 is CASDRGGASTDTQYF. CDR3 coding DNA: TGTGCCAGCGATCGCGGAGGGGCTAGCACAGATACGCAGTATTTT.

This clonotype was observed many times. This sequence joins TRBV18 and TRBJ1-1; D gene unclear. CDR3 length: 17 residues. Germline V gives CDR1 KGHSH, CDR2 LQKENI. Trimming cost V 0 bases and J 4 bases, with 18 bases left between them. The CDR3 is CASSPPFIGPGITEAFF. DNA of the CDR3: TGTGCCAGCTCACCACCTTTTATCGGACCTGGGATCACTGAAGCTTTCTTT.

This clonotype was observed at least ten times. V and J are TRBV18 and TRBJ2-1; 12 bases fit TRBD2. Trimming cost V 3 bases and J 9 bases; bases outside gene matches: 9. Germline CDR1 reads KGHSH; CDR2 reads LQKENI. CDR3 length: 16 residues. CDR3 in amino acids: CASSPQTSGRSFEQFF. In DNA form, the CDR3 reads TGTGCCAGCTCACCCCAAACTAGCGGGAGGTCCTTTGAGCAGTTCTTC.

At least ten counts were recorded for this clonotype. The rearrangement joins TRBV6-1 to TRBJ1-2; D is unresolved. Germline CDR1 is MNHNS and CDR2 is SASEGT. Trimming pared 6 bases from V and 0 bases from J, leaving 8 bases between. This CDR3 is 13 amino acids long. CDR3 coding DNA: TGTGCCAGCAGCGGTGGAACTAACTATGGCTACACCTTC. This codes for CASSGGTNYGYTF.

This clonotype has at least ten counts. This sequence joins TRBV20-1 and TRBJ2-1; 9 bases fit TRBD1. Per the germline V gene, CDR1 is DFQATT and CDR2 is SNEGSKA (reference sequence). Trimming at V came to 6 bases and at J to 9 bases, leaving 12 bases not matched to a gene. The CDR3 sequence is 14 residues long. The DNA of the CDR3 is TGCAGTGCCACCGATGGACAGGGGTCGGGTGAGCAGTTCTTC. It is translated as CSATDGQGSGEQFF.

This clonotype has ten or more counts. This sequence joins TRBV6-1 and TRBJ2-7; 8 bases line up with TRBD1. The germline CDR1 and CDR2 sequences are MNHNS and SASEGT. The CDR3 sequence is 14 residues long. V shed 4 bases, J shed 0 bases, and the junction held 2 bases outside the gene matches. The CDR3 reads CASSADRVSYEQYF. In DNA, the CDR3 is TGTGCCAGCAGTGCGGACAGGGTCTCCTACGAGCAGTACTTC.

This clonotype was seen many times. This sequence joins TRBV7-9 and TRBJ2-3; 8 nucleotides line up with TRBD2. Germline V gene sequence: CDR1 SEHNR, CDR2 FQNEAQ (reference sequence). The CDR3 spans 16 residues. V shed 4 bases and J 1 base; nucleotides not matched to a gene: 7. The CDR3 bases are TGTGCCAGCAGCTCAGGACTAGCAGACCGCACAGATACGCAGTATTTT. Encoded protein: CASSSGLADRTDTQYF.

The genes are TRBV6-2 or TRBV6-3 and TRBJ2-3; 7 positions agree with TRBD1. The CDR3 spans 15 residues. Germline-derived CDR1 and CDR2 are MNHEY and SVGEGT. With 2 bases clipped from V and 6 bases from J, the junction kept 8 bases outside the gene matches. CDR3 DNA sequence: TGTGCCAGCAGTTACGGCAGGGGGAATTCGGATACGCAGTATTTT. It specifies CASSYGRGNSDTQYF.

This clonotype was recorded a few times. The V gene is TRBV20-1, the J gene TRBJ1-3; weak D call: TRBD1 (5 bases). The CDR3 is 15 amino acids. Between the trimmed V and J ends, which lost 4 bases and 4 bases, there was a span of 17 bases. Germline V gene lookup returns CDR1 DFQATT and CDR2 SNEGSKA (reference sequence). CDR3 coding DNA: TGCAGTGCTAAGCCCCCGTCGGGGGGGGGAAACACCATATATTTT. Translation gives CSAKPPSGGGNTIYF.

This clonotype was seen repeatedly, ten times or more. The chain joins TRBV28 to TRBJ2-7; D might be TRBD2 (5 bases). This CDR3 contains 13 residues. Germline V gives CDR1 MDHEN, CDR2 SYDVKM. The V end lost 2 bases, the J end lost 2 bases, and 7 bases lay between the germline ends. The DNA for the CDR3 is TGTGCCAGCAGTTTAGAGGGTGCCTACGAGCAGTACTTC. Protein product: CASSLEGAYEQYF.

The chain is built from TRBV12-3 or TRBV12-4 and TRBJ2-5; D could derive from TRBD1 or TRBD2 (5 bases each). This CDR3 spans 16 amino acids. With 7 bases removed from V and 5 bases from J, the gap between germline ends came to 23 bases. CDR3 in DNA: TGTGCCAGCATTTGGGACGCACAGAGGGGCGGGGAGACCCAGTACTTC. Its translation: CASIWDAQRGGETQYF.

This clonotype was counted once. This chain connects TRBV2 to TRBJ1-2; 9 positions agree with TRBD1. This CDR3 contains 13 residues. Germline CDR1 is SNHLY and CDR2 is FYNNEI. Unmatched junction bases numbered 4, after V lost 3 bases and J lost 8 bases. The CDR3 loop reads CASSDTGGDGYTF. CDR3 in DNA: TGTGCCAGCAGTGACACAGGGGGCGACGGCTACACCTTC.

This clonotype appeared many times. The CDR3 DNA reads TGCGCCAGCAGCCAAGTGTGGGGAGAGACCCAGTACTTC. Translation gives CASSQVWGETQYF. The chain has TRBV4-1 and TRBJ2-5; D ambiguous. Germline lookup yields CDR1 MGHRA and CDR2 YSYEKL. The CDR3 totals 13 residues. Trimming took off 1 base at V and 4 bases at J, with 7 bases between the two ends.

On this clonotype itself: With only one base between it and a far larger clone, this is likely a read error. The chain has TRBV2 and TRBJ2-5; TRBD1 might be the D (5 bases). Germline V CDR1 and CDR2: SNHLY, FYNNEI. Trimming pared 6 bases from V and 5 bases from J, leaving 13 bases between. This CDR3 has 13 residues. Written as DNA, the CDR3 is TGTGCCAGCAGCTCAGTTGGGGCCGAGACCCAGTACTTC. Encoded protein: CASSSVGAETQYF.